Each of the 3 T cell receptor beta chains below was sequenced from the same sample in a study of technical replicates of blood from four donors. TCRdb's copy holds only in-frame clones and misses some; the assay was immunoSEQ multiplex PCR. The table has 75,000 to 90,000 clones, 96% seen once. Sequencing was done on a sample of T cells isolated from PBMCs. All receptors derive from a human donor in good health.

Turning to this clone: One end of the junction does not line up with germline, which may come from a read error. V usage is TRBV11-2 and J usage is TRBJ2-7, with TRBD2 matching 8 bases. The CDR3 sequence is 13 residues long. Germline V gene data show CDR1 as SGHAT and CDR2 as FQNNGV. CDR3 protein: CASLRTSSHEQYF. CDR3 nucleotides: TGTGCCAGCTTAAGGACTAGCTCCCACGAGCAGTACTTC.

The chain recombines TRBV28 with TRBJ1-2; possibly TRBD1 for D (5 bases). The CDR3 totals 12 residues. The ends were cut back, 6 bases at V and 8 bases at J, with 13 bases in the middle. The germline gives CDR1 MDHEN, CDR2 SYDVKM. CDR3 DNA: TGTGCCAGCAGGGGGCAGGTCGCGGGCTACACCTTC. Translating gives CASRGQVAGYTF.

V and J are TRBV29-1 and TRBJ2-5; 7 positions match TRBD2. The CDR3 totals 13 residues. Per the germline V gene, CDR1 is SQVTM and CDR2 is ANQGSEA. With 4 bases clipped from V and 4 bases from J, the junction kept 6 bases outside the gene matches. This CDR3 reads CSVGAGDGETQYF. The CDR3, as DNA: TGCAGCGTTGGGGCGGGAGACGGAGAGACCCAGTACTTC.